Below are 25 T cell receptor beta chains sequenced from a single sample in a study of cytomegalovirus exposure and HLA in healthy donors. The PCR contained 60 Vbeta and 13 Jbeta primers. TCRdb's copy holds only in-frame clones and misses some; the assay was immunoSEQ multiplex PCR. The sample lists roughly 120,000 clones, about two thirds occurring once. The sequenced sample consisted of PBMCs. The receptors stem from a man aged 55 to 70 in good health and CMV-seropositive.

The J gene is TRBJ1-2, the V gene TRBV15, with 8 bases identical to TRBD1. CDR3 length: 15 residues. Germline V lookup: CDR1 LNHNV, CDR2 YYDKDF (reference sequence). Trimming removed 0 bases from V and 8 bases from J; junction bases left unmatched: 8. CDR3 nucleotides: TGTGCCACCAGCAGAGATGGTATACAGGGGGGCGGCTACACCTTC. It specifies CATSRDGIQGGGYTF.

The chain recombines TRBV5-1 with TRBJ1-6, with 7 bases fitting TRBD1. Germline V gene sequence: CDR1 SGHRS, CDR2 YFSETQ. J was trimmed by 7 bases and V by 0 bases; bases with no gene match: 4. The CDR3 sequence is 15 residues long. In nucleotides, the CDR3 is TGCGCCAGCAGCTTGGTTCTACAGGGGAATTCACCCCTCCACTTT. Its protein product is CASSLVLQGNSPLHF.

The chain joins TRBV11-3 to TRBJ1-2; D ambiguous. The CDR3 loop spans 12 amino acids. Germline CDR1 SGHNT, CDR2 YENEEA. The ends were cut back, 6 bases at V and 6 bases at J, with 11 bases in the middle. CDR3 protein: CASRSITNGYTF. DNA of the CDR3: TGTGCCAGCAGGAGCATTACGAATGGCTACACCTTC.

The CDR3: CASSSGQLRETQYF. The CDR3 DNA is TGTGCCAGCAGCTCCGGACAGTTGCGGGAGACCCAGTACTTC. The chain has TRBV11-3 and TRBJ2-5; perhaps TRBD1 as D (6 bases). The germline gives CDR1 SGHNT, CDR2 YENEEA. The CDR3 loop spans 14 amino acids. Trimming pared 4 bases from V and 5 bases from J, leaving 14 bases between.

V is TRBV29-1 and J is TRBJ1-3, with 8 bases fitting TRBD1. The CDR3 runs 14 residues. The V gene's germline CDR1 is SQVTM and CDR2 ANQGSEA. V was clipped by 7 bases and J by 3 bases; unmatched bases: 8. The DNA for the CDR3 is TGCAGCGCAACTTCAGGGGGCGGTGGAAACACCATATATTTT. This encodes CSATSGGGGNTIYF.

In regard to this clone: Mismatch with germline at one junction end may stem from a read error. The CDR3 bases are TGTGCTAGCAGCTTTGACAGGGACACCGGGGAGCTGTTTTTT. It translates to CASSFDRDTGELFF. This chain uses TRBV7-7 with TRBJ2-2; 7 bases are a match to TRBD1. Per germline, CDR1 SSHAT and CDR2 FNYEAQ (reference sequence). This CDR3 region has 14 residues.

The V call is TRBV11-2, the J call TRBJ2-7, with 9 bases that match TRBD1. CDR1 is SGHAT, CDR2 FQNNGV, per germline. J was trimmed by 2 bases and V by 5 bases; bases with no gene match: 7. The CDR3 loop spans 15 amino acids. The CDR3 coding sequence is TGTGCCAGCAGCCCACAACAGGGGGCCACCTACGAGCAGTACTTC. It codes for CASSPQQGATYEQYF.

A few counts support this clone. The CDR3 reads CASSSVGGLTEAFF. The CDR3 bases are TGTGCCAGCAGCTCGGTGGGGGGACTTACTGAAGCTTTCTTT. This sequence joins TRBV5-6 and TRBJ1-1; tentative D call: TRBD1 (5 bases). CDR3 size: 14 residues. The germline V and J ends were trimmed by 3 bases and 5 bases, with 14 bases remaining between them. Germline V gene sequence: CDR1 SGHDT, CDR2 YYEEEE.

J is TRBJ1-5 and V is TRBV19; D perhaps matches TRBD1 (6 bases). Germline CDR1 is LNHDA and CDR2 is SQIVND (reference sequence). Between the trimmed V and J ends, which lost 1 base and 4 bases, there was a span of 14 bases. The CDR3 is 16 amino acids. CDR3 in DNA: TGTGCCAGTAGTATAGGGGGGCAGACTTTTAATCAGCCCCAGCATTTT. This translates into CASSIGGQTFNQPQHF.

The V call is TRBV6-5, the J call TRBJ1-1; possible D gene TRBD1, 6 bases. V dropped 5 bases and J dropped 11 bases, with 21 bases sitting between them. Germline-derived CDR1 and CDR2 are MNHEY and SVGAGI. The CDR3 runs to 14 residues. CDR3 in DNA: TGTGCCAGCAGTATCTTAGATGGACAGAAAGCCGCTTTCTTT. Translating it yields CASSILDGQKAAFF.

This clone was seen a handful of times. The junction departs from germline at one end; a sequencing error may be responsible. The chain employs TRBV7-7 and TRBJ2-3, with 7 bases fitting TRBD2. CDR1 is SSHAT, CDR2 FNYEAQ, per germline (reference sequence). This CDR3 comprises 16 residues. The DNA of the CDR3 is TGTGCTAGCAGCTCGGGAGTTAGCGGGAGCACAGATACGCAGTATTTT. Protein sequence: CASSSGVSGSTDTQYF.

The chain is built from TRBV10-3 and TRBJ2-5; D is unclear. This CDR3 spans 12 amino acids. Trimming took 10 bases from V and 2 from J, leaving 11 bases between them. The germline gives CDR1 ENHRY, CDR2 SYGVKD. In DNA form, the CDR3 reads TGTGCCACATCAACAGCTCAAGAGACCCAGTACTTC. Its protein product is CATSTAQETQYF.

The CDR3 loop reads CASSLTNSGNTIYF. Here the CDR3 DNA reads TGTGCCAGCAGCCTCACTAACTCTGGAAACACCATATATTTT. The chain carries TRBV7-3 and TRBJ1-3; no reliable D call. The CDR3 has 14 residues. The V gene's germline CDR1 is SGHTA and CDR2 FQGTGA. V lost 5 bases to trimming and J lost 0 bases, with 8 bases between them. Combining the CDR3 with reference TRBV7-3 and TRBJ1-3 gives the whole variable domain GAGVSQTPSNKVTEKGKYVELRCDPISGHTALYWYRQSLGQGPEFLIYFQGTGAADDSGLPNDRFFAVRPEGSVSTLKIQRTERGDSAVYLCASSLTNSGNTIYFGEGSWLTVV.

This clone was seen at least ten times. CDR3 DNA sequence: TGTGCCAGCAGTGCGGCCGGTTATGGCTACACCTTC. This sequence encodes CASSAAGYGYTF. This chain joins TRBV28 and TRBJ1-2; no clear D. Deletions cut 5 bases from V and 5 bases from J, with 9 bases between. CDR3 size: 12 residues. Germline CDR1 MDHEN, CDR2 SYDVKM.

In regard to this clone: The sample holds other DNA sequences that translate to the same CDR3. The DNA for the CDR3 is TGTGCCAGCAGCGTAGGGCCGAACACTGAAGCTTTCTTT. This translates into CASSVGPNTEAFF. This chain joins TRBV9 and TRBJ1-1, with D unresolved. Germline CDR1 SGDLS, CDR2 YYNGEE. V was cut by 0 bases and J by 1 base, with 4 bases left in between. The CDR3 consists of 13 residues.

V is TRBV11-2 and J is TRBJ1-3; D not resolved. Trimming stripped 2 bases from V and 2 bases from J, with 7 bases between. This CDR3 is built from 14 residues. CDR1 and CDR2 (germline): SGHAT, FQNNGV. The CDR3 here is CASSLQRPGNTIYF. CDR3 nucleotide sequence: TGTGCCAGCAGCTTACAGCGACCTGGAAACACCATATATTTT. Looking up the rest from reference TRBV11-2 and TRBJ1-3 gives the full variable domain: EAGVAQSPRYKIIEKRQSVAFWCNPISGHATLYWYQQILGQGPKLLIQFQNNGVVDDSQLPKDRFSAERLKGVDSTLKIQPAKLEDSAVYLCASSLQRPGNTIYFGEGSWLTVV.

This clone was seen more than once but under ten times. CDR3 nucleotide sequence: TGCGCCAGCAGCGGCGGGACAGCATACGAGCAGTACTTC. Translation gives CASSGGTAYEQYF. The chain is built from TRBV5-1 and TRBJ2-7; the D gene is possibly TRBD1 (7 bases). The V gene's germline CDR1 is SGHRS and CDR2 YFSETQ. This CDR3 spans 13 amino acids. With 4 bases removed from V and 4 bases from J, the gap between germline ends came to 12 bases. Full variable domain (outside the CDR3, taken from reference TRBV5-1 and TRBJ2-7): KAGVTQTPRYLIKTRGQQVTLSCSPISGHRSVSWYQQTPGQGLQFLFEYFSETQRNKGNFPGRFSGRQFSNSRSEMNVSTLELGDSALYLCASSGGTAYEQYFGPGTRLTVT.

The sample holds a few counts of this clone. This chain uses TRBV5-4 with TRBJ2-2, with 9 positions matching TRBD2. This CDR3 is built from 15 residues. Germline loops: CDR1 SGHNT, CDR2 YYREEE (reference sequence). V trimming: 0 bases; J trimming: 4 bases; junction bases outside the gene matches: 1. CDR3 coding DNA: TGTGCCAGCAGCTTGGGCGGGGGGGGCACCGGGGAGCTGTTTTTT. Protein product: CASSLGGGGTGELFF.

This chain connects TRBV29-1 to TRBJ2-4; D is undetermined. The germline CDR1 and CDR2 sequences are SQVTM and ANQGSEA. Trimming stripped 3 bases from V and 1 base from J, with 7 bases between. CDR3 length: 13 amino acids. The CDR3, as DNA: TGCAGCGTTGAGCTAGAGGCCAAAAACATTCAGTACTTC. It specifies CSVELEAKNIQYF.

Notes on this clone: Other DNA variants within this sample encode the same CDR3. The chain has TRBV9 and TRBJ2-3, with a weak D call TRBD1 (7 bases). Trimming left V 0 bases short and J 0 bases short, with 17 bases between. This CDR3 is 18 amino acids long. CDR1 SGDLS and CDR2 YYNGEE come from the germline V gene. In DNA, the CDR3 is TGTGCCAGCAGCGTAGAAGGGTCGACAGGGACTAGCACAGATACGCAGTATTTT. Translated: CASSVEGSTGTSTDTQYF.

The chain links TRBV6-5 to TRBJ2-7; D might be TRBD1 (5 bases). Germline-derived CDR1 and CDR2 are MNHEY and SVGAGI. The V end was cut by 4 bases, the J end by 6 bases, with 22 bases between. The CDR3 is made up of 16 amino acids. The CDR3 loop is CASSLVDTRRGSEQYF. DNA of the CDR3: TGTGCCAGCAGTTTAGTGGACACCAGACGAGGTTCCGAGCAGTACTTC.

The chain couples TRBV5-5 to TRBJ2-7; perhaps TRBD2 as D (5 bases). Germline V gene data show CDR1 as SGHKS and CDR2 as YYEKEE (reference sequence). V dropped 4 bases and J dropped 3 bases, with 14 bases sitting between them. The length of the CDR3 is 14 residues. The CDR3 is CASSPPQLDYEQYF. The CDR3 DNA reads as TGTGCCAGCAGCCCCCCGCAACTAGACTACGAGCAGTACTTC.

This clone was counted once. This chain uses TRBV7-2 with TRBJ2-2, with 9 bases that match TRBD2. This CDR3 has 15 amino acids. CDR1 and CDR2 (germline): SGHTA, FQGNSA. V shed 5 bases, J shed 4 bases, and the junction held 5 bases outside the gene matches. CDR3 in amino acids: CASSHGLASTGELFF. CDR3 bases: TGTGCCAGCAGCCACGGACTAGCGAGCACCGGGGAGCTGTTTTTT.

The J gene is TRBJ2-5, the V gene TRBV9, with D tentatively TRBD2 (5 bases). The CDR3 runs to 15 residues. Trimming removed 0 bases at V and 2 bases at J, with 11 bases between. Germline lookup yields CDR1 SGDLS and CDR2 YYNGEE. In DNA, the CDR3 is TGTGCCAGCAGCGTAGACGCGACTAATCAAGAGACCCAGTACTTC. It encodes CASSVDATNQETQYF.

A note on this clone: The identical CDR3 is also encoded by other nucleotide sequences in the sample. In nucleotides, the CDR3 is TGTGCCAGCAGTGATAGGGGAGAGACCCAGTACTTC. It specifies CASSDRGETQYF. The chain joins TRBV2 to TRBJ2-5; tentative D call: TRBD1 (5 bases). V dropped 3 bases and J dropped 4 bases, with 6 bases sitting between them. Germline CDR1 reads SNHLY; CDR2 reads FYNNEI. This CDR3 is built from 12 residues. The full variable domain, rest sourced from reference TRBV2 and TRBJ2-5, is EPEVTQTPSHQVTQMGQEVILRCVPISNHLYFYWYRQILGQKVEFLVSFYNNEISEKSEIFDDQFSVERPDGSNFTLKIRSTKLEDSAMYFCASSDRGETQYFGPGTRLLVL.